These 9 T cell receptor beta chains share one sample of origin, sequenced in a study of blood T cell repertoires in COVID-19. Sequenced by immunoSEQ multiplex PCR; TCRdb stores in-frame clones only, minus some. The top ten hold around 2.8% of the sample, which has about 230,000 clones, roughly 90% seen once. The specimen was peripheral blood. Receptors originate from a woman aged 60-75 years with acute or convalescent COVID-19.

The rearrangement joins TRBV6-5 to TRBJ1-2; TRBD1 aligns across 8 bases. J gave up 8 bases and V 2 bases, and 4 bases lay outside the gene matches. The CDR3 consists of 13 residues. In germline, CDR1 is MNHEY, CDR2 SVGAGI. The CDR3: CASSYSRGQGYTF. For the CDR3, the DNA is TGTGCCAGCAGTTACAGCAGGGGGCAAGGCTACACCTTC.

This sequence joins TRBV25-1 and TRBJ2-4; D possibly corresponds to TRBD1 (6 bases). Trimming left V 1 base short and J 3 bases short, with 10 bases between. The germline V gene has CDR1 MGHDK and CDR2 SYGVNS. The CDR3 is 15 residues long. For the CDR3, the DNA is TGTGCCAGCAGTGAATCTGGGGGCCGCAAAAACATTCAGTACTTC. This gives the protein CASSESGGRKNIQYF.

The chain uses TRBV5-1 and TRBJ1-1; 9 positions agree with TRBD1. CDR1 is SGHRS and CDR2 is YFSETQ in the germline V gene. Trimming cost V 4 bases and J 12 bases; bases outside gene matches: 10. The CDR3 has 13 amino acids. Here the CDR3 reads CASSGGQGVETFF. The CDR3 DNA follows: TGCGCCAGCAGCGGGGGACAGGGTGTGGAAACTTTCTTT.

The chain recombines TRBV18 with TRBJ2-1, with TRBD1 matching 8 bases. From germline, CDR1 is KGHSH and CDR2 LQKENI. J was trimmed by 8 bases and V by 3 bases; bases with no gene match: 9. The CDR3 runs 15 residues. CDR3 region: CASSPRTGKQHEQFF. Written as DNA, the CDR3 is TGTGCCAGCTCACCTCGGACAGGGAAACAACATGAGCAGTTCTTC.

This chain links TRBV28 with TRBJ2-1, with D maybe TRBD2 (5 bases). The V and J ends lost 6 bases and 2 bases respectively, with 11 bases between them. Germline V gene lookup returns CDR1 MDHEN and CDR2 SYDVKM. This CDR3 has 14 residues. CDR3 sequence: CASRLDSAYNEQFF. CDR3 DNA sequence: TGTGCCAGCAGGCTGGACTCTGCCTACAATGAGCAGTTCTTC.

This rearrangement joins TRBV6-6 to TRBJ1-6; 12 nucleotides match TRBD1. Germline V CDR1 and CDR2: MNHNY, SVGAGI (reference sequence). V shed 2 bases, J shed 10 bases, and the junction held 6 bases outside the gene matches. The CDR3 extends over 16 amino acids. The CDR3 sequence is CASSYPGTGGESPLHF. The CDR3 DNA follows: TGTGCCAGCAGTTACCCCGGGACAGGGGGCGAATCACCCCTCCACTTT.

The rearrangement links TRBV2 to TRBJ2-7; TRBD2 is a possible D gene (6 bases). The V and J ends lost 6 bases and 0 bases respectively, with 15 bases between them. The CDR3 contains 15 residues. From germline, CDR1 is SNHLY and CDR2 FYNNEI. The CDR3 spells CASSGTFLSSYEQYF. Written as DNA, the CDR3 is TGTGCCAGCAGCGGGACTTTTTTAAGCTCCTACGAGCAGTACTTC.

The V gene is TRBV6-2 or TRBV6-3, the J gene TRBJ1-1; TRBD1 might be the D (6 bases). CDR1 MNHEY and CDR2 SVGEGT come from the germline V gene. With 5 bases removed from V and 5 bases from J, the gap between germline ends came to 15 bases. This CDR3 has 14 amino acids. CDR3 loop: CASSPGLGATEAFF. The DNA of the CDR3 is TGTGCCAGCAGTCCAGGACTGGGGGCGACTGAAGCTTTCTTT.

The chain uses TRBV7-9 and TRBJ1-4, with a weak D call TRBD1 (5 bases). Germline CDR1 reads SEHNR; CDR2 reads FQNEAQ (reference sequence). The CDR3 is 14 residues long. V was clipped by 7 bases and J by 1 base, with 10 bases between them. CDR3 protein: CASTPGGTNEKLFF. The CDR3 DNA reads TGTGCCAGCACCCCCGGGGGAACTAATGAAAAACTGTTTTTT.